The text below deals with one T cell receptor (beta chain). Its target is unknown. The time point here: week 11, during vaccination. The study gave 300 ug of mutant IDH1 20-mer peptide per vaccine dose, with topical imiquimod. New IDH1-mutant, ATRX-lost WHO grade 3 or 4 astrocytomas occurred in donors. Trimming cost V 5 bases and J 5 bases; bases outside gene matches: 7. The CDR3 totals 15 residues. Germline CDR1 and CDR2: SGHNT and YYREEE (reference sequence). The sample belongs to a study of a mutant IDH1 vaccine in newly diagnosed glioma. Study findings and constraints: Pseudoprogression seemed unrelated to changes in top peripheral T cell clonotypes. Detectable vaccine-induced immune responses arose in approximately 93% of patients.

TCRdb's table, derived via immunoSEQ multiplex PCR, lists solely in-frame clones and lacks some. The sample includes fewer than 65,000 clones, roughly 80% of them seen just once. The material was PBMCs, obtained from a glioma patient whose treatment included an IDH1 peptide vaccine. V gene TRBV5-4 combines with J gene TRBJ2-2, with 9 bases identical to TRBD1. The sequence was collected from a man aged 50-60 years with glioma. This CDR3 is CASRAGQGLTGELFF. Here the CDR3 DNA reads TGTGCCAGCAGAGCTGGACAGGGGTTGACCGGGGAGCTGTTTTTT.